Below are 23 T cell receptor beta chains sequenced from a single sample in a study of shared clonotypes between healthy human individuals. The protocol was immunoSEQ multiplex PCR, while the TCRdb copy is restricted to in-frame clones and leaves out a portion. The repertoire holds 600,000 to 800,000 clones, with 72% as singletons. The material sequenced was memory CD4+ T cells sorted from blood. Subset in this sample: CD45RA-negative fraction. The receptors here all came from a woman between 25 and 40 years old in good health.

The gene calls are TRBV28 and TRBJ2-1, with a tentative D call TRBD2 (5 bases). This CDR3 has 14 residues. Germline values: CDR1 MDHEN, CDR2 SYDVKM. V dropped 2 bases and J dropped 3 bases, with 8 bases sitting between them. CDR3 DNA sequence: TGTGCCAGCAGTTTAAGGACTGGCTACAATGAGCAGTTCTTC. It encodes CASSLRTGYNEQFF.

Notes on this clone: Other DNA sequences in the same sample also yield this CDR3. The V call is TRBV5-1, the J call TRBJ1-3, with D tentatively TRBD1 (5 bases). V was trimmed by 4 bases and J by 4 bases, leaving 12 bases between them. Germline CDR1 is SGHRS and CDR2 is YFSETQ. The CDR3 spans 14 residues. This CDR3 reads CASSGGTEGNTIYF. CDR3 nucleotides: TGCGCCAGCAGCGGGGGGACTGAGGGAAACACCATATATTTT.

As concerns this clone: A read error may be the cause here, since a much bigger clone is one base away. The rearrangement uses TRBV6-5 and TRBJ2-7; D is unresolved. The CDR3 has 11 amino acids. Per germline, CDR1 MNHEY and CDR2 SVGAGI. The CDR3 is CASSHSYEQYF. CDR3 nucleotide sequence: TGTGCCAGCAGTCACTCGTACGAGCAGTACTTC.

The chain is built from TRBV11-2 and TRBJ2-7, with D maybe TRBD2 (5 bases). V shed 0 bases and J shed 2 bases, with 8 bases lying between them. CDR1 is SGHAT, CDR2 FQNNGV, per germline. The CDR3 extends over 14 amino acids. In nucleotides, the CDR3 is TGTGCCAGCAGCTTAGATAAGGGAGCCTACGAGCAGTACTTC. It yields the protein CASSLDKGAYEQYF.

The V gene is TRBV28, the J gene TRBJ2-3; D might be TRBD2 (6 bases). CDR1 and CDR2 (germline): MDHEN, SYDVKM. There are 14 residues in the CDR3. Between the trimmed V and J ends, which lost 5 bases and 3 bases, there was a span of 12 bases. CDR3 region: CASSPWDWTDTQYF. In nucleotides, the CDR3 is TGTGCCAGCAGTCCCTGGGACTGGACAGATACGCAGTATTTT.

The V gene is TRBV27, the J gene TRBJ1-1; D is undetermined. Between the trimmed V and J ends, which lost 4 bases and 3 bases, there was a span of 18 bases. CDR3 size: 16 residues. Germline V CDR1 and CDR2: MNHEY, SMNVEV (reference sequence). This chain's CDR3 is CASSSYTPTGDTEAFF. The CDR3 coding sequence is TGTGCCAGCAGTTCGTATACACCGACCGGTGACACTGAAGCTTTCTTT.

This clone came up a few times. V usage is TRBV18 and J usage is TRBJ2-1; no clear D. CDR1 KGHSH and CDR2 LQKENI come from the germline V gene. V gave up 2 bases and J gave up 7 bases, with 15 bases separating them. The CDR3 contains 15 residues. CDR3 sequence: CASSPVRDFSNEQFF. The CDR3 DNA follows: TGTGCCAGCTCACCAGTTCGCGACTTCTCGAATGAGCAGTTCTTC.

V usage is TRBV15 and J usage is TRBJ1-5; D unclear. Between the trimmed V and J ends, which lost 0 bases and 6 bases, there was a span of 12 bases. The CDR3 loop spans 15 amino acids. The germline V gene has CDR1 LNHNV and CDR2 YYDKDF (reference sequence). Here the CDR3 reads CATSRDRQVAQPQHF. The CDR3 DNA reads as TGTGCCACCAGCAGAGATCGGCAGGTGGCTCAGCCCCAGCATTTT.

The chain employs TRBV19 and TRBJ2-1, with D maybe TRBD2 (5 bases). V lost 6 bases, J lost 0 bases, and 24 bases lay in between. Per germline, CDR1 LNHDA and CDR2 SQIVND (reference sequence). The CDR3 runs 19 residues. CDR3 amino acids: CASRGGRGSLSSSYNEQFF. CDR3 nucleotides: TGTGCCAGTAGGGGCGGTCGGGGTTCGTTAAGTTCCTCCTACAATGAGCAGTTCTTC.

The J gene is TRBJ2-3, the V gene TRBV5-4; 10 nucleotides match TRBD2. The V gene end was trimmed by 5 bases and the J gene end by 2 bases; junction bases not matched to a gene: 5. CDR1 and CDR2 (germline): SGHNT, YYREEE (reference sequence). This CDR3 region has 15 residues. CDR3 coding DNA: TGTGCCAGCAGACGGACTAGCGGTCCCACAGATACGCAGTATTTT. It translates to CASRRTSGPTDTQYF.

The chain combines TRBV23-1 with TRBJ2-3; 8 nucleotides line up with TRBD2. TRBV23-1 is classed as an ORF, of uncertain function. The CDR3 is 17 residues long. The V segment lost 7 bases and the J segment 4 bases; nucleotides outside the gene matches: 16. The CDR3 nucleotides read TGCGCCAGCAACCGACTCGGGCAAGCGGGAGTCCCAGATACGCAGTATTTT. Translation: CASNRLGQAGVPDTQYF.

This chain uses TRBV5-1 with TRBJ2-2, with 7 positions matching TRBD2. V dropped 4 bases and J dropped 3; count of bases not matched to a gene: 15. The germline V gene has CDR1 SGHRS and CDR2 YFSETQ. There are 18 residues in the CDR3. DNA of the CDR3: TGCGCCAGCAGCCAAGAGGGACTATCAAAGAAGGACACCGGGGAGCTGTTTTTT. It translates to CASSQEGLSKKDTGELFF.

The chain is built from TRBV5-4 and TRBJ2-3; TRBD2 might be the D (6 bases). Germline V CDR1 and CDR2: SGHNT, YYREEE (reference sequence). This CDR3 has 16 residues. V was cut by 0 bases and J by 0 bases, with 11 bases left in between. CDR3 DNA: TGTGCCAGCAGCTTGGGGGGGGTCTCTAGCACAGATACGCAGTATTTT. Translation: CASSLGGVSSTDTQYF.

Notes on this clone: Different DNA sequences within this sample yield the same CDR3. V gene TRBV6-6 combines with J gene TRBJ2-4; 9 bases are shared with TRBD1. The germline CDR1 and CDR2 sequences are MNHNY and SVGAGI (reference sequence). The CDR3 has 13 amino acids. Unmatched junction bases numbered 1, after V lost 6 bases and J lost 4 bases. The CDR3 protein is CASRGQGKNIQYF. The CDR3 nucleotides read TGTGCCAGCAGGGGACAGGGAAAAAACATTCAGTACTTC.

The chain has TRBV19 and TRBJ2-5; D is ambiguous. The V gene lost 5 bases and the J gene lost 5 bases, with 12 bases spanning the gap. The CDR3 loop spans 13 amino acids. CDR1 LNHDA and CDR2 SQIVND come from the germline V gene (reference sequence). CDR3: CASSQIPGETQYF. As DNA, the CDR3 is TGTGCCAGTAGTCAAATTCCCGGGGAGACCCAGTACTTC.

This clone turned up a few times. The gene calls are TRBV10-3 and TRBJ2-7, with D possibly TRBD1 on 5 matching bases. The CDR3 contains 14 residues. Between the trimmed V and J ends, which lost 5 bases and 5 bases, there was a span of 16 bases. Germline-derived CDR1 and CDR2 are ENHRY and SYGVKD. The CDR3 loop reads CAISQDKKGDEQYF. The CDR3 nucleotides read TGTGCCATCAGTCAGGACAAAAAAGGCGACGAGCAGTACTTC.

The gene calls are TRBV4-1 and TRBJ2-6; 13 bases are shared with TRBD2. CDR1 and CDR2 from the germline V gene are MGHRA and YSYEKL. The CDR3 length is 19 residues. Losses at the gene ends were 3 bases for V and 3 bases for J; bases not matched to a gene: 8. The DNA for the CDR3 is TGCGCCAGCAGCCAGGGGGGACTAGCGGGAATAATTGGGGCCAACGTCCTGACTTTC. Translated, it gives CASSQGGLAGIIGANVLTF.

The rearrangement links TRBV5-6 to TRBJ2-7; no clear D gene. The ends were cut back, 2 bases at V and 7 bases at J, with 7 bases in the middle. CDR3 length equals 11 residues. The germline V gene encodes CDR1 SGHDT and CDR2 YYEEEE. CDR3 protein: CASSFDGEQYF. CDR3 nucleotides: TGTGCCAGCAGCTTTGACGGGGAGCAGTACTTC.

The chain has TRBV6-1 and TRBJ1-3, with D hard to call. This CDR3 is 14 amino acids long. Germline V gives CDR1 MNHNS, CDR2 SASEGT. Trimming stripped 2 bases from V and 8 bases from J, with 13 bases between. The CDR3 reads CASSERPGLYTIYF. CDR3 DNA: TGTGCCAGCAGTGAACGACCCGGGCTATACACCATATATTTT.

The CDR3 nucleotides are TGTGCCAGCAGCTTCCCAGGGCTCAATGAGCAGTTCTTC. Translating gives CASSFPGLNEQFF. This chain links TRBV7-3 with TRBJ2-1; D is possibly TRBD1 (5 bases). There are 13 residues in the CDR3. The V and J ends lost 3 bases and 6 bases respectively, with 9 bases between them. Per the germline V gene, CDR1 is SGHTA and CDR2 is FQGTGA.

This chain uses TRBV11-2 with TRBJ2-3; possibly TRBD2 for D (5 bases). The CDR3 contains 14 residues. V gave up 3 bases and J gave up 1 base, with 8 bases separating them. Germline CDR1 and CDR2: SGHAT and FQNNGV. CDR3 nucleotides: TGTGCCAGCAGCTTCGGGGTGGGCACAGATACGCAGTATTTT. Its translation is CASSFGVGTDTQYF. Drawing the rest from reference TRBV11-2 and TRBJ2-3, the complete variable domain is EAGVAQSPRYKIIEKRQSVAFWCNPISGHATLYWYQQILGQGPKLLIQFQNNGVVDDSQLPKDRFSAERLKGVDSTLKIQPAKLEDSAVYLCASSFGVGTDTQYFGPGTRLTVL.

This clone has just one count. The J gene is TRBJ1-1, the V gene TRBV6-6, with a weak D call TRBD1 (6 bases). The CDR3 sequence is 14 residues long. V was shortened by 8 bases and J by 4 bases, with 17 bases between the two germline ends. Looked up from germline, CDR1 is MNHNY and CDR2 is SVGAGI (reference sequence). The CDR3 spells CASGLQGRFTEAFF. The CDR3 DNA is TGTGCCAGCGGCTTACAGGGTCGTTTCACTGAAGCTTTCTTT.

J is TRBJ2-3 and V is TRBV6-1; 14 nucleotides align to TRBD2. The CDR3 has 15 amino acids. Germline V CDR1 and CDR2: MNHNS, SASEGT. Trimming at V came to 4 bases and at J to 10 bases, leaving 7 bases not matched to a gene. The CDR3 bases are TGTGCCAGCAGTGTAACCGGGACTAGCGGGAGTTCGCAGTATTTT. Translating it yields CASSVTGTSGSSQYF.